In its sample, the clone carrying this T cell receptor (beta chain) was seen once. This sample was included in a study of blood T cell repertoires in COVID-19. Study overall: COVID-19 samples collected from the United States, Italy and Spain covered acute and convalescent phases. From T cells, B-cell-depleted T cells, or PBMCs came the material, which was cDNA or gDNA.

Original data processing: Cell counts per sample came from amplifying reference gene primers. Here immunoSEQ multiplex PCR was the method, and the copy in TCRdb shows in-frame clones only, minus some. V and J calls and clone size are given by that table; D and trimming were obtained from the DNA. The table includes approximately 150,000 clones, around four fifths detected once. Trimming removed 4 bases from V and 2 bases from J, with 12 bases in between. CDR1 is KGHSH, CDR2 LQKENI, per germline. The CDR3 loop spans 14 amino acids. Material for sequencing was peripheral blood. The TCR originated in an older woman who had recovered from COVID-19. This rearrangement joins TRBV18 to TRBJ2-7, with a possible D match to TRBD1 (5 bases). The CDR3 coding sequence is TGTGCCAGCTCACGGGCAGGGCCTACCTACGAGCAGTACTTC. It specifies CASSRAGPTYEQYF.